Below, 22 T cell receptor beta chains from the same sample are listed, as sequenced in a study of T cell repertoires in aging, cancer and after chemotherapy. The template was genomic DNA from peripheral blood, not RNA. Multiplex touch-down PCR with TRB-A/B primers amplified rearranged V-D-J TRB sequences. Each CDR3 protein is one row after TCRdb ran MiXCR on the multiplex PCR reads. The sample holds 1,500 to 2,000 distinct CDR3 sequences, under 60% seen once. The sequenced material came from blood. The receptors come from a human donor with a blood cancer.

The gene calls are TRBV13 and TRBJ2-1; D is unresolved. Trimming pared 4 bases from V and 6 bases from J, leaving 16 bases between. Germline-derived CDR1 and CDR2 are PRHDT and FYEKMQ (reference sequence). This CDR3 spans 15 amino acids. The DNA for the CDR3 is TGTGCCAGCAGCTCCCGGCGGCAGGAGACCAATGAGCAGTTCTTC. It specifies CASSSRRQETNEQFF.

The rearrangement uses TRBV5-1 and TRBJ2-2, with TRBD2 matching 7 bases. Unmatched junction bases numbered 6, after V lost 1 base and J lost 6 bases. The CDR3 loop spans 15 amino acids. The germline gives CDR1 SGHRS, CDR2 YFSETQ. CDR3 DNA: TGCGCCAGCAGCTTGTCTGCGGGAGCGGCCGGGGAGCTGTTTTTT. Protein sequence: CASSLSAGAAGELFF.

In this sample, this clonotype turned up a few times. J is TRBJ1-3 and V is TRBV15, with 7 bases identical to TRBD1. The CDR3 runs to 14 residues. J lost 0 bases, V lost 7 bases, and 3 bases had no gene match. Germline CDR1 and CDR2: LNHNV and YYDKDF (reference sequence). In nucleotides, the CDR3 is TGTGCCACCACCGACAGGGTCTCTGGAAACACCATATATTTT. It translates to CATTDRVSGNTIYF.

The chain joins TRBV6-5 to TRBJ1-5; a weak D match, TRBD1 (5 bases). The CDR3 runs to 13 residues. Germline CDR1 MNHEY, CDR2 SVGAGI. The V end was cut by 9 bases, the J end by 5 bases, with 14 bases between. The CDR3 sequence is CASTGDPYQPQHF. The CDR3 DNA is TGTGCCAGTACGGGGGACCCCTATCAGCCCCAGCATTTT.

The chain has TRBV29-1 and TRBJ2-1, with TRBD2 matching 8 bases. The CDR3 is 15 amino acids. The trim removed 4 bases at V and 4 bases at J, leaving 9 bases unmatched. Germline V gene lookup returns CDR1 SQVTM and CDR2 ANQGSEA. The CDR3 coding sequence is TGCAGCGTTGGGGGGGTAACTAGCGGATACAATGAGCAGTTCTTC. The encoded protein is CSVGGVTSGYNEQFF.

This clonotype counts as medium-sized. The rearrangement links TRBV29-1 to TRBJ2-3; a possible D gene is TRBD1 (6 bases). The length of the CDR3 is 12 residues. Germline lookup yields CDR1 SQVTM and CDR2 ANQGSEA. V lost 7 bases and J 2 bases, leaving 10 bases between the germline ends. CDR3 bases: TGCAGCGGGCAGGGGAACACAGATACGCAGTATTTT. Translation gives CSGQGNTDTQYF.

Regarding this clonotype: Relative to the germline gene, one junction end is altered; a read error may explain this. CDR3 sequence: CASSGGTGGDSDTQYF. CDR3 coding DNA: TGTGCCAGCAGCGGCGGGACAGGGGGCGACTCAGATACGCAGTATTTT. The V and J genes are TRBV5-1 and TRBJ2-3; TRBD1 matches 12 bases. Germline values: CDR1 SGHRS, CDR2 YFSETQ. The CDR3 covers 16 residues. The whole variable domain, remainder taken from reference TRBV5-1 and TRBJ2-3, is KAGVTQTPRYLIKTRGQQVTLSCSPISGHRSVSWYQQTPGQGLQFLFEYFSETQRNKGNFPGRFSGRQFSNSRSEMNVSTLELGDSALYLCASSGGTGGDSDTQYFGPGTRLTVL.

J is TRBJ2-3 and V is TRBV19; 8 bases map to TRBD1. This CDR3 is built from 14 residues. Germline trimming cut 3 bases from V and 4 bases from J; bases unmatched to any gene: 3. Germline lookup yields CDR1 LNHDA and CDR2 SQIVND (reference sequence). CDR3 region: CASSIGQGPDTQYF. The CDR3 DNA reads as TGTGCCAGTAGTATCGGACAGGGCCCAGATACGCAGTATTTT.

This CDR3 reads CSVGNGVYQPQHF. CDR3 DNA sequence: TGCAGCGTTGGGAATGGGGTTTATCAGCCCCAGCATTTT. The chain combines TRBV29-1 with TRBJ1-5; D gene uncertain. The CDR3 is made up of 13 amino acids. Between the trimmed V and J ends, which lost 4 bases and 5 bases, there was a span of 12 bases. Germline V gives CDR1 SQVTM, CDR2 ANQGSEA.

A few counts support this clonotype. The CDR3, as DNA: TGTGCCAGCAACGGGGAATCGGGACTAGTGTCTAGTGAGCAGTTCTTC. Translation: CASNGESGLVSSEQFF. The chain is built from TRBV6-1 and TRBJ2-1; 8 bases line up with TRBD2. Germline V CDR1 and CDR2: MNHNS, SASEGT. The CDR3 runs 16 residues. V shed 7 bases, J shed 9 bases, and the junction held 17 bases outside the gene matches.

The J gene is TRBJ2-3, the V gene TRBV19, with 7 bases lining up with TRBD1. CDR1 LNHDA and CDR2 SQIVND come from the germline V gene (reference sequence). With V trimmed by 5 bases and J by 4 bases, 6 bases remained unmatched. The CDR3 runs to 14 residues. The CDR3 reads CASSPGQVPDTQYF. Written as DNA, the CDR3 is TGTGCCAGTAGTCCCGGACAGGTCCCAGATACGCAGTATTTT.

J is TRBJ1-5 and V is TRBV6-5; 8 bases map to TRBD1. With V trimmed by 4 bases and J by 6 bases, 11 bases remained unmatched. The germline gives CDR1 MNHEY, CDR2 SVGAGI. The CDR3 sequence is 16 residues long. The CDR3 coding sequence is TGTGCCAGCAGTTCCTATACGACAGGGGCGGGTCAGCCCCAGCATTTT. This gives the protein CASSSYTTGAGQPQHF.

This chain joins TRBV30 and TRBJ2-5, with D possibly TRBD1 on 6 matching bases. Between the trimmed V and J ends, which lost 4 bases and 4 bases, there was a span of 16 bases. Germline V gene sequence: CDR1 GTSNPN, CDR2 SVGIG (reference sequence). There are 14 residues in the CDR3. The CDR3 DNA follows: TGTGCCTGGAAGATACAGGGTGCCCCAGAGACCCAGTACTTC. As protein: CAWKIQGAPETQYF.

This clonotype was counted only a few times. CDR3 sequence: CASSFHLPGTSHTQYF. The CDR3 DNA is TGTGCCAGCAGCTTCCACCTCCCCGGGACTAGCCATACGCAGTATTTT. The rearrangement links TRBV7-6 to TRBJ2-3; 9 bases map to TRBD2. The V segment lost 3 bases and the J segment 7 bases; nucleotides outside the gene matches: 11. The CDR3 has 16 residues. Germline V lookup: CDR1 SGHVS, CDR2 FNYEAQ.

CDR3 coding DNA: TGCAGTGCTAGAGAGGGGGGGATGGTCGACATTCAGTACTTC. Its translation is CSAREGGMVDIQYF. The chain links TRBV20-1 to TRBJ2-4; 7 bases align to TRBD2. The ends lost 0 bases at V and 8 bases at J; junction bases unmatched: 7. Per germline, CDR1 DFQATT and CDR2 SNEGSKA (reference sequence). The CDR3 is made up of 14 amino acids.

The V call is TRBV7-2, the J call TRBJ1-5; TRBD1 might be the D (5 bases). The germline V and J ends were trimmed by 5 bases and 3 bases, with 14 bases remaining between them. Germline V CDR1 and CDR2: SGHTA, FQGNSA. This CDR3 spans 15 amino acids. The chain's CDR3 is CASSRDRRTNQPQHF. CDR3 sequence (DNA): TGTGCCAGCAGCCGGGACCGGCGGACCAATCAGCCCCAGCATTTT.

J is TRBJ2-3 and V is TRBV20-1, with 7 bases aligning to TRBD2. Losses at the gene ends were 3 bases for V and 5 bases for J; bases not matched to a gene: 14. Germline V lookup: CDR1 DFQATT, CDR2 SNEGSKA (reference sequence). The CDR3 contains 16 residues. CDR3 residues: CSASLAGVVVKDTQYF. DNA for the CDR3: TGCAGTGCTAGTCTCGCGGGAGTGGTGGTGAAAGATACGCAGTATTTT.

This chain joins TRBV27 and TRBJ2-3; D tentatively reads TRBD1 or TRBD2 (9 bases each). Germline V gives CDR1 MNHEY, CDR2 SMNVEV (reference sequence). The CDR3 consists of 17 residues. Trimming left V 4 bases short and J 4 bases short, with 21 bases between. CDR3 in DNA: TGTGCCAGCAGTTGGGGACAGGGACTAGCCTGGGCAGATACGCAGTATTTT. This gives the protein CASSWGQGLAWADTQYF.

This clonotype has a handful of counts. The CDR3 DNA follows: TGTGCCAGCAGCTTCGGACTAGCGGGAAGGACTTACAATGAGCAGTTCTTC. This encodes CASSFGLAGRTYNEQFF. The rearrangement uses TRBV11-2 and TRBJ2-1, with 12 bases fitting TRBD2. CDR1 is SGHAT and CDR2 is FQNNGV in the germline V gene. Germline trimming cut 3 bases from V and 4 bases from J; bases unmatched to any gene: 7. This CDR3 contains 17 residues.

The V call is TRBV15, the J call TRBJ2-7; 9 bases are shared with TRBD1. CDR1 is LNHNV, CDR2 YYDKDF, per germline (reference sequence). The CDR3 extends over 15 amino acids. The V segment lost 0 bases and the J segment 2 bases; nucleotides outside the gene matches: 2. CDR3 residues: CATSRDWDRAYEQYF. CDR3 in DNA: TGTGCCACCAGCAGAGATTGGGACAGGGCCTACGAGCAGTACTTC.

In DNA form, the CDR3 reads TGTGCCAGATCCGTGGGCTGGGATTACGAGCAGTACTTC. It translates to CARSVGWDYEQYF. This sequence joins TRBV6-5 and TRBJ2-7; D is unresolved. The CDR3 is 13 residues long. Deletions cut 9 bases from V and 4 bases from J, with 16 bases between. The germline V gene encodes CDR1 MNHEY and CDR2 SVGAGI.

The CDR3 protein is CASSSADTQYF. Written as DNA, the CDR3 is TGTGCCAGTAGCTCCGCAGATACGCAGTATTTT. V usage is TRBV19 and J usage is TRBJ2-3; D unclear. CDR1 LNHDA and CDR2 SQIVND come from the germline V gene (reference sequence). V was pared by 6 bases and J by 4 bases, with 5 bases between. The CDR3 runs to 11 residues.